This record covers a single T cell receptor (beta chain). These data are taken from a study of cytotoxic CD8 clonotypes in ibrutinib-treated CLL. The V gene lost 4 bases and the J gene lost 4 bases, with 23 bases spanning the gap. From germline, CDR1 is SGDLS and CDR2 YYNGEE. This CDR3 region has 17 residues. The table came from immunoSEQ multiplex PCR; TCRdb's copy has only in-frame clones and leaves some out. Of some 13,000 clones in the sample, under 65% were seen once. The chain employs TRBV9 and TRBJ1-1, with D perhaps TRBD1 (6 bases). This material consisted of PBMCs, taken at a 24-month disease-progression time point, from a patient treated with ibrutinib. The TCR was taken from a human donor with chronic lymphocytic leukemia. The CDR3 reads CASSKPGGPLMGTEAFF. CDR3 coding DNA: TGTGCCAGCAGCAAGCCGGGGGGGCCCCTCATGGGCACTGAAGCTTTCTTT.